The present TCR beta chain was sequenced within a study of post-analysis software for immune sequencing data. The wider study: Recorded disease courses covered relapsing-remitting, secondary progressive and progressive-relapsing multiple sclerosis. Some patients had no subtype annotation.

Germline V gene sequence: CDR1 SNHLY, CDR2 FYNNEI. The CDR3 extends over 16 amino acids. V lost 2 bases to trimming and J lost 2 bases; unmatched junction nucleotides: 9. On this clonotype itself: As yet, its antigen is unknown.

General study results and limits: There was significantly lower normalized Chao1 diversity in multiple sclerosis patients than in controls. By F measure, strong co-clustering occurred among samples prepared in the same batch. Five TRBV segments occurring more often in patients than controls included TRBV5-6, TRBV5-1 and TRBV20-1.

Each TCR beta cDNA library carried unique molecular identifiers. TCRdb recomputed calls from the PCR reads with MiXCR, one row per CDR3 protein. Altogether roughly 540,000 distinct CDR3 sequences are present, approximately 31% being singletons, with the ten largest covering less than 6%. V gene TRBV2 combines with J gene TRBJ2-7; 7 bases align to TRBD1. Sequencing was carried out using blood. This receptor was identified in a girl aged 2-17 years with multiple sclerosis. This CDR3 reads CASSEIQSQGPYEQYF. DNA of the CDR3: TGTGCCAGCAGTGAAATCCAGTCACAGGGGCCCTACGAGCAGTACTTC.